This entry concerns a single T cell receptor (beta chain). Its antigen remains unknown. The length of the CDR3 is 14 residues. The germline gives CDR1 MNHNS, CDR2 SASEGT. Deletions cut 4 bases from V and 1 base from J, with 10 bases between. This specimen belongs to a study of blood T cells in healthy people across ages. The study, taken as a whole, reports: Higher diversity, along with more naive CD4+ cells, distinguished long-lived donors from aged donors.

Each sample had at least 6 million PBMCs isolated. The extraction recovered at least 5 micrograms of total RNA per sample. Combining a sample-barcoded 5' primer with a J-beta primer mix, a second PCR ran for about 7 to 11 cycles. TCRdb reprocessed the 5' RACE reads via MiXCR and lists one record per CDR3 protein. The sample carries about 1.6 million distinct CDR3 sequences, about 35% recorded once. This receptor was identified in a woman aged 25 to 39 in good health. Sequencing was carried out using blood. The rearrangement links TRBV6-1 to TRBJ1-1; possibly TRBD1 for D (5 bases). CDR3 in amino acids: CASSATGWNTEAFF. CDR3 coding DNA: TGTGCCAGCAGTGCTACAGGTTGGAACACTGAAGCTTTCTTT.